This TCR beta chain is drawn from a study of T cells in Graves' hyperthyroidism and ophthalmopathy. V lost 3 bases to trimming and J lost 2 bases, with 15 bases between them. The V gene's germline CDR1 is SGDLS and CDR2 YYNGEE. The CDR3 spans 15 residues. RNA transcripts yielded amplified TCR beta CDR3 regions. The TCR CDR3 first-round RT-PCR relied on the HTBI primer set. TCRdb processed the multiplex PCR reads anew with MiXCR; each CDR3 protein has one entry. The sample gives fewer than 400,000 distinct CDR3 sequences, 15% to 20% of which show up once; approximately 31% is in the top ten. This clonotype was counted only a few times.

The sequence came from a man aged 25-45 years with Graves' hyperthyroidism. The sequencing sample was made of blood. This chain uses TRBV9 with TRBJ2-7; possible D gene TRBD2, 5 bases. CDR3 residues: CASSARGSGTYEQYF. The CDR3 nucleotides are TGTGCCAGCAGCGCCCGAGGGAGCGGAACCTACGAGCAGTACTTC.